This T cell receptor beta chain was identified in a study of T cells after yellow fever vaccination. In the study overall: The SMART-Seq v4 Ultra Low Input method served to prepare the low-cell-number fractions. Study findings and constraints: Clonotype sharing between CD4 and CD8 compartments was small. Subsequent booster samples again held most clones from primary vaccination (96% CD4, 85% to 90% CD8).

Germline-derived CDR1 and CDR2 are SEHNR and FQNEAQ (reference sequence). V trimming: 2 bases; J trimming: 9 bases; junction bases outside the gene matches: 16. The CDR3 consists of 17 residues. Notes on this clonotype: No antigen is known for it.

TCRdb ran MiXCR on the 5' RACE reads and lists one entry per CDR3 protein. The sample carries hundreds of thousands of distinct CDR3 sequences, around 8.6% recorded once. This material consisted of CD4+ T cells sorted from PBMCs, taken 5 days after the yellow fever booster vaccination. The clonotype was recovered from a young man who received the YFV17D yellow fever vaccine. The chain links TRBV7-9 to TRBJ1-5; 7 bases agree with TRBD1. CDR3 nucleotides: TGTGCCAGCAGCTTATTCCGCGCGGACAGGCCCGTCGGGCCCCAGCATTTT. It specifies CASSLFRADRPVGPQHF.